This T cell receptor (beta chain) was found in a study of blood T cell repertoires in COVID-19. Whole-study context: PBMCs, B-cell-depleted T cells, or T cells provided the cDNA or gDNA that made up the material.

TCRdb's copy holds only in-frame clones and misses some; the assay was immunoSEQ multiplex PCR. The data show a few hundred thousand clones, with roughly 84% seen just once and about 20% held by the top ten. The CDR3 contains 12 residues. V was clipped by 5 bases and J by 0 bases, with 5 bases between them. Germline V gives CDR1 LNHDA, CDR2 SQIVND (reference sequence). The TCR sequence derives from a man aged 30-40 years with active or convalescent COVID-19. Material for sequencing was peripheral blood. The chain combines TRBV19 with TRBJ2-7; D is unresolved. This chain's CDR3 is CASSDNSYEQYF. CDR3 nucleotides: TGTGCCAGTAGTGACAACTCCTACGAGCAGTACTTC.